Below are 23 T cell receptor beta chains sequenced from a single sample in a study of cytomegalovirus exposure and HLA in healthy donors. PCR employed 60 Vbeta and 13 Jbeta primers. The assay was immunoSEQ multiplex PCR, and TCRdb's table has in-frame clones only and misses some. The listing contains about 130,000 clones. The specimen was PBMCs. These TCRs come from a woman in her forties in good health and CMV-seropositive.

The chain recombines TRBV9 with TRBJ1-2, with TRBD1 matching 7 bases. CDR3 size: 13 residues. The J segment lost 7 bases and the V segment lost 5 bases, leaving 8 bases of the junction unmatched. The germline CDR1 and CDR2 sequences are SGDLS and YYNGEE. CDR3 nucleotide sequence: TGTGCCAGCAGAGGGGGCCGTTCTGTTGGCTACACCTTC. Amino acids: CASRGGRSVGYTF.

The chain couples TRBV28 to TRBJ1-1; no clear D. CDR1 is MDHEN and CDR2 is SYDVKM in the germline V gene. The V end was cut by 6 bases, the J end by 0 bases, with 8 bases between. The CDR3 is made up of 13 amino acids. For the CDR3, the DNA is TGTGCCAGCAGCCACTTCATGAACACTGAAGCTTTCTTT. Protein sequence: CASSHFMNTEAFF.

This rearrangement joins TRBV9 to TRBJ2-1, with D possibly matching TRBD1 (6 bases). CDR1 is SGDLS and CDR2 is YYNGEE in the germline V gene. Between the trimmed V and J ends, which lost 1 base and 4 bases, there was a span of 12 bases. The CDR3 runs 15 residues. CDR3 in amino acids: CASSVRTDTYNEQFF. CDR3 sequence (DNA): TGTGCCAGCAGCGTACGGACAGACACTTACAATGAGCAGTTCTTC.

This chain links TRBV2 with TRBJ2-2, with TRBD1 matching 8 bases. The CDR3 is made up of 15 amino acids. V gave up 5 bases and J gave up 1 base; unmatched junction bases: 3. Germline-derived CDR1 and CDR2 are SNHLY and FYNNEI. The CDR3 sequence is CASSKTGENTGELFF. CDR3 sequence (DNA): TGTGCCAGCAGTAAGACAGGGGAGAACACCGGGGAGCTGTTTTTT.

V usage is TRBV6-5 and J usage is TRBJ1-1; D may be TRBD1 (5 bases). V was shortened by 0 bases and J by 6 bases, with 5 bases between the two germline ends. Germline V gene sequence: CDR1 MNHEY, CDR2 SVGAGI. This CDR3 has 12 amino acids. CDR3 amino acids: CASSYSGAEAFF. The CDR3 DNA sequence: TGTGCCAGCAGTTACTCAGGGGCTGAAGCTTTCTTT.

The chain uses TRBV5-6 and TRBJ1-1; the D is unclear. The length of the CDR3 is 14 residues. Germline loops: CDR1 SGHDT, CDR2 YYEEEE. Trimming shortened V by 0 bases and J by 1 base, and 7 bases separated the two germline ends. CDR3 in DNA: TGTGCCAGCAGCTTGGCCCCAGGGAACACTGAAGCTTTCTTT. This translates into CASSLAPGNTEAFF. Full variable domain (outside the CDR3, taken from reference TRBV5-6 and TRBJ1-1): DAGVTQSPTHLIKTRGQQVTLRCSPKSGHDTVSWYQQALGQGPQFIFQYYEEEERQRGNFPDRFSGHQFPNYSSELNVNALLLGDSALYLCASSLAPGNTEAFFGQGTRLTVV.

The CDR3 DNA reads as TGTGCCAGCAGTGAAGACCGAGCGGGAGCGCGCGAGCAGTACTTC. This translates into CASSEDRAGAREQYF. This chain uses TRBV6-1 with TRBJ2-7; 8 bases map to TRBD2. The CDR3 is 15 residues long. Germline V gene data show CDR1 as MNHNS and CDR2 as SASEGT. With 1 base clipped from V and 6 bases from J, the junction kept 8 bases outside the gene matches.

The chain uses TRBV5-4 and TRBJ2-5, with TRBD2 matching 8 bases. This CDR3 has 15 amino acids. Germline-derived CDR1 and CDR2 are SGHNT and YYREEE (reference sequence). J lost 5 bases, V lost 1 base, and 7 bases had no gene match. The CDR3 DNA is TGTGCCAGCAGCTTGACGAGCGGGAGCCACGAGACCCAGTACTTC. It encodes CASSLTSGSHETQYF.

The rearrangement joins TRBV28 to TRBJ2-7; weak D call: TRBD1 (6 bases). V lost 5 bases, J lost 2 bases, and 16 bases lay in between. The length of the CDR3 is 15 residues. Germline-derived CDR1 and CDR2 are MDHEN and SYDVKM. As DNA, the CDR3 is TGTGCCAGCAGTCCGTTGGGGACACACACCTACGAGCAGTACTTC. Amino acids: CASSPLGTHTYEQYF.

This sequence joins TRBV9 and TRBJ2-7; no definite D call. Trimming removed 0 bases at V and 6 bases at J, with 13 bases between. Germline lookup yields CDR1 SGDLS and CDR2 YYNGEE. The CDR3 is made up of 14 amino acids. The CDR3 region is CASSVGPPRGEQYF. CDR3 sequence (DNA): TGTGCCAGCAGCGTAGGGCCACCCCGAGGCGAGCAGTACTTC.

This sequence joins TRBV18 and TRBJ2-2; 7 nucleotides align to TRBD2. Unmatched junction bases numbered 7, after V lost 3 bases and J lost 9 bases. Germline CDR1 is KGHSH and CDR2 is LQKENI. CDR3 size: 14 residues. In nucleotides, the CDR3 is TGTGCCAGCTCACCGGTACGGGGGGACCGGGAGCTGTTTTTT. Its protein product is CASSPVRGDRELFF.

V is TRBV19 and J is TRBJ1-2; a possible D gene is TRBD1 (6 bases). Germline V gene lookup returns CDR1 LNHDA and CDR2 SQIVND (reference sequence). The CDR3 has 12 residues. Trimming stripped 5 bases from V and 8 bases from J, with 12 bases between. CDR3 in amino acids: CASSFTGMGYTF. CDR3 nucleotides: TGTGCCAGTAGTTTTACAGGGATGGGCTACACCTTC.

The chain links TRBV29-1 to TRBJ2-7; 9 nucleotides align to TRBD2. CDR1 SQVTM and CDR2 ANQGSEA come from the germline V gene. The V and J ends lost 6 bases and 5 bases, in that order; junction bases with no gene match: 23. CDR3 length: 18 amino acids. CDR3 sequence reads: CSVEGGRASGPGLDEQYF. In DNA, the CDR3 is TGCAGCGTCGAGGGCGGGAGGGCCTCCGGACCTGGATTGGACGAGCAGTACTTC.

The rearrangement joins TRBV15 to TRBJ1-2; a possible D gene is TRBD1 (5 bases). Germline assignment: CDR1 LNHNV and CDR2 YYDKDF (reference sequence). The CDR3 sequence is 14 residues long. V dropped 3 bases and J dropped 7 bases, with 15 bases sitting between them. The DNA for the CDR3 is TGTGCCACCAGCAGGGAGGGCAGGGTCGGTGGCTACACCTTC. As protein: CATSREGRVGGYTF. The variable domain in full, with the rest retrieved from reference TRBV15 and TRBJ1-2, is DAMVIQNPRYQVTQFGKPVTLSCSQTLNHNVMYWYQQKSSQAPKLLFHYYDKDFNNEADTPDNFQSRRPNTSFCFLDIRSPGLGDTAMYLCATSREGRVGGYTFGSGTRLTVV.

The chain carries TRBV7-3 and TRBJ2-5, with D perhaps matching TRBD2 (6 bases). Germline assignment: CDR1 SGHTA and CDR2 FQGTGA. Deletions cut 5 bases from V and 5 bases from J, with 15 bases between. The CDR3 consists of 14 residues. CDR3 residues: CASSLIPGVETQYF. The CDR3 DNA sequence: TGTGCCAGCAGCCTAATTCCGGGGGTCGAGACCCAGTACTTC.

J is TRBJ1-2 and V is TRBV9, with D possibly TRBD1 on 5 matching bases. Deletions cut 0 bases from V and 8 bases from J, with 14 bases between. This CDR3 region has 14 residues. Germline assignment: CDR1 SGDLS and CDR2 YYNGEE. CDR3 sequence reads: CASSVGGEALGYTF. CDR3 nucleotide sequence: TGTGCCAGCAGCGTAGGGGGCGAGGCGTTGGGCTACACCTTC. The full variable domain, completed using reference TRBV9 and TRBJ1-2, is DSGVTQTPKHLITATGQRVTLRCSPRSGDLSVYWYQQSLDQGLQFLIQYYNGEERAKGNILERFSAQQFPDLHSELNLSSLELGDSALYFCASSVGGEALGYTFGSGTRLTVV.

The chain is built from TRBV18 and TRBJ2-5; TRBD2 aligns across 8 bases. CDR1 is KGHSH and CDR2 is LQKENI in the germline V gene. V shed 2 bases and J 3 bases; nucleotides not matched to a gene: 5. The CDR3 is made up of 15 amino acids. The CDR3 is CASSPTGGVKETQYF. CDR3 in DNA: TGTGCCAGCTCACCAACGGGAGGGGTGAAAGAGACCCAGTACTTC.

The rearrangement uses TRBV6-6 and TRBJ1-3, with 10 bases fitting TRBD1. After removal of 5 bases from V and 4 bases from J, the junction contained 8 bases not matched to a gene. Germline-derived CDR1 and CDR2 are MNHNY and SVGAGI (reference sequence). The length of the CDR3 is 16 residues. This chain's CDR3 is CASSRRDRGDGNTIYF. The CDR3 region has the DNA TGTGCCAGCAGTCGCCGGGACAGGGGCGACGGAAACACCATATATTTT.

The chain employs TRBV7-2 and TRBJ2-3; D uncertain. CDR3 length: 11 residues. Germline assignment: CDR1 SGHTA and CDR2 FQGNSA. Trimming cost V 4 bases and J 7 bases, with 6 bases left between them. The CDR3 bases are TGTGCCAGCAGCTCCCAATATACGCAGTATTTT. Residues: CASSSQYTQYF.

The rearrangement links TRBV11-2 to TRBJ1-3; TRBD1 might be the D (5 bases). Trimming cost V 1 base and J 2 bases, with 9 bases left between them. Germline loops: CDR1 SGHAT, CDR2 FQNNGV. The CDR3 has 15 amino acids. The CDR3 protein is CASSLGGHAGNTIYF. DNA of the CDR3: TGTGCCAGCAGCTTAGGAGGACATGCTGGAAACACCATATATTTT.

This sequence joins TRBV18 and TRBJ2-3; 7 bases are shared with TRBD2. The germline gives CDR1 KGHSH, CDR2 LQKENI. V dropped 1 base and J dropped 0; count of bases not matched to a gene: 4. CDR3 length: 16 amino acids. This chain's CDR3 is CASSPLSRGSTDTQYF. CDR3 coding DNA: TGTGCCAGCTCACCACTTTCGCGGGGGAGCACAGATACGCAGTATTTT.

The chain is built from TRBV5-1 and TRBJ2-5; 9 bases map to TRBD1. Matching the DNA end better, TRBJ2-7 makes the J call doubtful. Germline V gene sequence: CDR1 SGHRS, CDR2 YFSETQ. This CDR3 has 16 residues. The CDR3 is CASSLTPGQGLYEQYF. CDR3 nucleotide sequence: TGCGCCAGCAGCTTGACCCCGGGACAGGGCCTCTACGAGCAGTACTTC.

The chain recombines TRBV5-1 with TRBJ1-1; D may be TRBD1 (6 bases). CDR1 is SGHRS, CDR2 YFSETQ, per germline. The CDR3 consists of 14 residues. Deletions cut 4 bases from V and 2 bases from J, with 12 bases between. CDR3 bases: TGCGCCAGCAGCCCCCCGACAGGTAACACTGAAGCTTTCTTT. It translates to CASSPPTGNTEAFF.